The sequence of this TCR beta chain was determined in a study of regulatory T cells in long-lasting Graves disease. Study in general: Persistent Graves' disease denoted over 5 years of antithyroid drugs plus positive TSH receptor antibodies. Study-wide findings and caveats: Persistent disease was characterized by preferential usage of TRBV28, TRBJ1-2 and TRBJ2-5.

This clonotype was recorded many times. The antigen is not known. The authors built TCR beta libraries using iRepertoire HTBI primers and Arm-PCR of CDR3 regions. A single record per CDR3 protein comes from TCRdb applying MiXCR to the multiplex PCR reads. The sample yields about 340,000 distinct CDR3 sequences, 15% to 20% seen once. Time point in this sample: persistent/refractory GD, antithyroid drugs over 5 years with positive TRAb. RNA extracted from PBMCs served as the sequencing template. The CDR3 is 15 amino acids. V shed 3 bases and J shed 4 bases, with 15 bases lying between them. The V gene's germline CDR1 is KGHSH and CDR2 LQKENI.

The sequencing here drew on peripheral blood mononuclear cells (PBMCs), taken when the disease was refractory, from a patient treated with antithyroid drugs. The gene calls are TRBV18 and TRBJ1-2; D not resolved. The clonotype was recovered from a female donor with Graves disease. The CDR3 DNA reads TGTGCCAGCTCACCGGCGAGGGCCCTATCCTATGGCTACACCTTC. Amino acid sequence: CASSPARALSYGYTF.